Listed below are T cell receptor beta chains from one sample, sequenced in a study of T cells in tuberculosis. The table came from immunoSEQ multiplex PCR; TCRdb's copy has only in-frame clones and leaves some out. Among approximately 88,000 clones listed, approximately 91% were seen once. The sequenced sample was CD1b-GMM tetramer-negative cells sorted from PBMCs. The receptors stem from an adult woman with latent tuberculosis. CDR3s include the opening cysteine and the closing phenylalanine or tryptophan. The order of the fields is J gene, D gene, clone size, V gene, CDR3 protein, CDR3 DNA. A D gene is named only where the DNA matches it firmly. Expanded clones get a size class; other rows say once, few or many, or leave the size out.

TRBJ1-4 TRBD1 . TRBV10-2 CASRDPTGTNEKLFF TGCGCCAGCAGGGACCCGACAGGGACTAATGAAAAACTGTTTTTT
TRBJ1-6 . . TRBV28 CASNTGLSYNSPLHF TGTGCCAGCAACACGGGGTTATCCTATAATTCACCCCTCCACTTT
TRBJ2-2 . . TRBV27 CASSPSGTHFTGELFF TGTGCCAGCAGCCCCTCCGGGACTCACTTCACCGGGGAGCTGTTTTTT
TRBJ1-2 . many TRBV6-6 CASSYYGTGYGYTF TGTGCCAGCAGTTACTACGGTACGGGCTATGGCTACACCTTC
TRBJ1-6 TRBD1 . TRBV5-1 CASRNPGQGSSPLHF TGCGCCAGCAGAAACCCGGGACAGGGCTCGTCACCCCTCCACTTT
TRBJ2-3 TRBD1 . TRBV5-1 CASSPLTGGGTTDTQYF TGCGCCAGCAGCCCTTTGACAGGGGGGGGTACCACAGATACGCAGTATTTT
TRBJ1-2 . . TRBV27 CASSLAAGVLDGYTF TGTGCCAGCAGTTTAGCGGCAGGGGTATTGGATGGCTACACCTTC
TRBJ1-4 . . TRBV4-1 CASSPLGALNEKLFF TGCGCCAGCAGCCCGCTGGGGGCCCTTAATGAAAAACTGTTTTTT
TRBJ1-1 . . TRBV5-4 CASSLDRNTEAFF TGTGCCAGCAGCCTCGACAGGAACACTGAAGCTTTCTTT
TRBJ2-1 TRBD2 . TRBV4-1 CASSPLAGYNEQFF TGCGCCAGCAGCCCTTTAGCGGGATACAATGAGCAGTTCTTC
TRBJ2-1 TRBD1 . TRBV2 CASRRLEGAYNEQFF TGTGCCAGCAGGAGGTTAGAGGGGGCGTACAATGAGCAGTTCTTC
TRBJ1-2 . . TRBV2 CASSETRFWGPYGYTF TGTGCCAGCAGTGAAACCCGGTTTTGGGGCCCCTATGGCTACACCTTC
TRBJ2-1 TRBD2 . TRBV18 CASSRKASGGAAVEQFF TGTGCCAGCTCCCGGAAGGCTAGCGGGGGGGCCGCGGTTGAGCAGTTCTTC
TRBJ1-5 . . TRBV7-9 CASSPGGNQPQHF TGTGCCAGCAGCCCCGGTGGCAATCAGCCCCAGCATTTT
TRBJ1-1 . . TRBV5-1 CASRRTPNTEAFF TGCGCCAGCAGACGGACTCCGAACACTGAAGCTTTCTTT
TRBJ1-4 TRBD1 . TRBV6-5 CASSYSGTGGEKLFF TGTGCCAGCAGTTACTCCGGGACAGGGGGAGAAAAACTGTTTTTT
TRBJ2-3 . . TRBV7-2 CASSLNRGLTDTQYF TGTGCCAGCAGCTTAAACAGGGGACTCACAGATACGCAGTATTTT
TRBJ2-1 TRBD2 . TRBV6-4 CASSDGSGGGNEQFF TGTGCCAGCAGTGACGGCAGCGGGGGGGGTAATGAGCAGTTCTTC
TRBJ1-3 . . TRBV5-8 CASSFRGTQGNTIYF TGTGCCAGCAGCTTCAGGGGAACCCAGGGAAACACCATATATTTT
TRBJ1-1 . . TRBV19 CASRDSRGTAFF TGTGCCAGTAGGGACAGCAGGGGAACAGCTTTCTTT
TRBJ1-4 . . TRBV19 CASTPIGGDEKLFF TGTGCCAGTACTCCGATCGGGGGGGATGAAAAACTGTTTTTT
TRBJ2-7 . . TRBV27 CASSLKGRPTGQAYEQYF TGTGCCAGCAGTTTAAAGGGTAGACCGACAGGCCAGGCCTACGAGCAGTACTTC
TRBJ1-5 . . TRBV6-1 CASVRGYSNQPQHF TGTGCCAGTGTCAGGGGTTATAGCAATCAGCCCCAGCATTTT
TRBJ2-5 TRBD2 . TRBV5-1 CASSPGAGMAETQYF TGCGCCAGCAGCCCAGGAGCGGGAATGGCGGAGACCCAGTACTTC
TRBJ1-2 . . TRBV6-5 CASSSQGGDYGYTF TGTGCCAGCAGTTCTCAAGGGGGTGACTATGGCTACACCTTC
TRBJ2-2 TRBD2 . TRBV30 CAWRWRSGGFSGELFF TGTGCCTGGCGCTGGCGCAGCGGGGGGTTCTCCGGGGAGCTGTTTTTT
TRBJ1-4 . . TRBV11-2 CASSLGGGSEKLFF TGTGCCAGCAGCTTAGGGGGCGGGAGTGAAAAACTGTTTTTT
TRBJ2-3 TRBD2 few TRBV10-1 CASSELGTSGGGTDTQYF TGCGCCAGCAGTGAGTTGGGGACTAGCGGGGGGGGCACAGATACGCAGTATTTT
TRBJ2-2 . once TRBV9 CASRPGKNTGELFF TGTGCCAGCAGACCGGGAAAGAACACCGGGGAGCTGTTTTTT